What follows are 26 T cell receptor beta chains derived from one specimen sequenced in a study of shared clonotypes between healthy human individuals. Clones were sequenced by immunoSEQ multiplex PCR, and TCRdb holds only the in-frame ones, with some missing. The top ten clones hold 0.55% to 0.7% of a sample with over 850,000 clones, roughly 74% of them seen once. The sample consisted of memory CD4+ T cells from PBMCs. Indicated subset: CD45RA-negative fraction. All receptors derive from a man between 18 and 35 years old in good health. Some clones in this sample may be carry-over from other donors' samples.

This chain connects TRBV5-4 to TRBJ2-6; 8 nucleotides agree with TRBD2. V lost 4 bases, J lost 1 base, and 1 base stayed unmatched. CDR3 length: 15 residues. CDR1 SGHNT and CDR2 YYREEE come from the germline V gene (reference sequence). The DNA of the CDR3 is TGTGCCAGCAGCCCGGGGGGGTCTGGGGCCAACGTCCTGACTTTC. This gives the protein CASSPGGSGANVLTF.

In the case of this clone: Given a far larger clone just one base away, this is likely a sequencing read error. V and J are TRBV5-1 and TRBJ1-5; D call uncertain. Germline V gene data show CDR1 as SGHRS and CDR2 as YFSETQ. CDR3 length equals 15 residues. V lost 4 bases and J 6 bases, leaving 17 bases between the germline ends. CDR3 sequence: CASSKDAGSGQPQHF. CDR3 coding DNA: TGCGCCAGCAGCAAGGACGCCGGATCGGGTCAGCCCCAGCATTTT.

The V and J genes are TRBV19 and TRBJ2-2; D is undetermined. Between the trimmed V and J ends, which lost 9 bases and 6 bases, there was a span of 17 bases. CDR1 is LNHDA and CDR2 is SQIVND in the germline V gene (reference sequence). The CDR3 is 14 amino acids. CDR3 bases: TGTGCCAGCCTGAGTAGGGCGCGTTCCGGGGAGCTGTTTTTT. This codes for CASLSRARSGELFF.

CDR3 amino acids: CASSLVQGLLYEQFF. In DNA form, the CDR3 reads TGCGCCAGCAGCTTGGTACAGGGTTTACTATATGAGCAGTTCTTC. This rearrangement joins TRBV5-1 to TRBJ2-1; the D gene is possibly TRBD1 (6 bases). The germline V gene has CDR1 SGHRS and CDR2 YFSETQ. The CDR3 is made up of 15 amino acids. V gave up 0 bases and J gave up 8 bases, with 15 bases separating them.

As DNA, the CDR3 is TGCGCCAGCAGTCCGTTCATCTCGGGACAGGGGGCGAGTCGGACTGAAGCTTTCTTT. The encoded protein is CASSPFISGQGASRTEAFF. This chain uses TRBV23-1 with TRBJ1-1; 12 nucleotides line up with TRBD1. TRBV23-1 is placed among ORFs of uncertain function. The CDR3 is made up of 19 amino acids. Losses at the gene ends were 4 bases for V and 5 bases for J; bases not matched to a gene: 17.

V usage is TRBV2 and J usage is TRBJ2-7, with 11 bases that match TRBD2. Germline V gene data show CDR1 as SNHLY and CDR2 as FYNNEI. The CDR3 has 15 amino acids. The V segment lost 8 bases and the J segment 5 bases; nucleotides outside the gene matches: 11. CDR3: CASGTSGSKSHEQYF. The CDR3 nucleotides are TGTGCCAGCGGAACTAGCGGGAGTAAGTCCCACGAGCAGTACTTC.

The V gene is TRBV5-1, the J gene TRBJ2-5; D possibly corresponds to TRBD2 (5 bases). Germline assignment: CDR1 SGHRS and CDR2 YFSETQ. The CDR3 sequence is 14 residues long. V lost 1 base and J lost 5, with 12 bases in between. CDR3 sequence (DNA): TGCGCCAGCAGCTTGACGGGGAGTCGGGAGACCCAGTACTTC. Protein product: CASSLTGSRETQYF.

CDR3 loop: CASRRTSGIIDEQFF. Here the CDR3 DNA reads TGTGCCAGCAGACGGACTAGCGGGATAATTGATGAGCAGTTCTTC. V is TRBV2 and J is TRBJ2-1; 12 bases line up with TRBD2. The V gene end was trimmed by 6 bases and the J gene end by 8 bases; junction bases not matched to a gene: 8. The CDR3 covers 15 residues. Germline CDR1 and CDR2: SNHLY and FYNNEI.

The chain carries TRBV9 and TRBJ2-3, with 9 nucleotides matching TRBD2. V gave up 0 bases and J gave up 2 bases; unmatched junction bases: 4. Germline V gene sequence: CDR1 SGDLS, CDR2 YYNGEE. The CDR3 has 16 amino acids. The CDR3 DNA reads TGTGCCAGCAGCGTAGATAGCGGGGGATTCACAGATACGCAGTATTTT. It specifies CASSVDSGGFTDTQYF.

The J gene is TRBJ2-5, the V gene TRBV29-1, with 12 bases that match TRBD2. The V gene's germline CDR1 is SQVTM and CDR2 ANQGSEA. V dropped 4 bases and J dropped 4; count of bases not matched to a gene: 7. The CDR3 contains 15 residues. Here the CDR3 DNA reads TGCAGCGTTGCCCCTACTAGCGGGAGGACAGAGACCCAGTACTTC. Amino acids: CSVAPTSGRTETQYF.

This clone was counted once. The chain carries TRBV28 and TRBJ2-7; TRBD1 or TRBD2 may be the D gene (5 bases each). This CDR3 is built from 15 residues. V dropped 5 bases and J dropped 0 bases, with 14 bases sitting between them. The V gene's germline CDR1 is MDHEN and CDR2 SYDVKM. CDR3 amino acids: CASSGTAANSYEQYF. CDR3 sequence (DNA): TGTGCCAGCAGTGGGACCGCCGCCAACTCCTACGAGCAGTACTTC.

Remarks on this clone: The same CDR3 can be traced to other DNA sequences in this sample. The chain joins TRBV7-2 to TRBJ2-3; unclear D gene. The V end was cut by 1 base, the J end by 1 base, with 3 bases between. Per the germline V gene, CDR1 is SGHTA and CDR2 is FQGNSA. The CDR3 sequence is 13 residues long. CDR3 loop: CASSLVGTDTQYF. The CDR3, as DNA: TGTGCCAGCAGCTTAGTCGGCACAGATACGCAGTATTTT.

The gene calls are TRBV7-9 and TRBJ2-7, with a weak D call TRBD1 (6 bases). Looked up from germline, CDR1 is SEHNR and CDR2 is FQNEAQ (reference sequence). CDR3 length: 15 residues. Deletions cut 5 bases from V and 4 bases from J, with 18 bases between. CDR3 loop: CASSPYTGSLYEQYF. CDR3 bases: TGTGCCAGCAGCCCCTACACAGGGAGCTTGTACGAGCAGTACTTC.

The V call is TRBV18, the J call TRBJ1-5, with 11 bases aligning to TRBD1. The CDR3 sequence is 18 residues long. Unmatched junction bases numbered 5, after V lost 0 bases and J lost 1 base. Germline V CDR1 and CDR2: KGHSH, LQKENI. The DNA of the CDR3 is TGTGCCAGCTCACCACCGGGACAGGGGGTGCGAAGCAATCAGCCCCAGCATTTT. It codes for CASSPPGQGVRSNQPQHF.

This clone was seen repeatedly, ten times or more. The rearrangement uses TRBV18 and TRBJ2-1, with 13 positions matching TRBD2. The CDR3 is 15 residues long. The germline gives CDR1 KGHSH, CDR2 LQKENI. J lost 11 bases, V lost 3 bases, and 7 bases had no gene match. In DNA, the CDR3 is TGTGCCAGCTCACCTCCGGGACTAGCGGGATGGCAGCAGTTCTTC. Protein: CASSPPGLAGWQQFF.

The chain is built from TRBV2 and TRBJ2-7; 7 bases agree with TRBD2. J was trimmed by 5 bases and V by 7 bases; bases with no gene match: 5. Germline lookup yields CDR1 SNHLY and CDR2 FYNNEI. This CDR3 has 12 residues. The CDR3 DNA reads TGTGCCAGCAATCCTGGGGGGGACGAGCAGTACTTC. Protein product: CASNPGGDEQYF.

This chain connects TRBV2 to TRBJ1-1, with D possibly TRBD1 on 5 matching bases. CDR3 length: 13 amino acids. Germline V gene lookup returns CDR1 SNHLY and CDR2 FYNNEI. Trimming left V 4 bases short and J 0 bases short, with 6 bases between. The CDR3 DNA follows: TGTGCCAGCAGTGGGGACCTGAACACTGAAGCTTTCTTT. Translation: CASSGDLNTEAFF.

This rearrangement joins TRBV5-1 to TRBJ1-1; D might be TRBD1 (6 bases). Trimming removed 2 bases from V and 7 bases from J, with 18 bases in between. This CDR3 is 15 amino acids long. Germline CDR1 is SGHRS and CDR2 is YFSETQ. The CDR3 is CASSFLGRGQGEAFF. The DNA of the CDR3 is TGCGCCAGCAGCTTCTTGGGCAGGGGCCAAGGTGAAGCTTTCTTT. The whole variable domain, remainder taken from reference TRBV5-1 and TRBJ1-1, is KAGVTQTPRYLIKTRGQQVTLSCSPISGHRSVSWYQQTPGQGLQFLFEYFSETQRNKGNFPGRFSGRQFSNSRSEMNVSTLELGDSALYLCASSFLGRGQGEAFFGQGTRLTVV.

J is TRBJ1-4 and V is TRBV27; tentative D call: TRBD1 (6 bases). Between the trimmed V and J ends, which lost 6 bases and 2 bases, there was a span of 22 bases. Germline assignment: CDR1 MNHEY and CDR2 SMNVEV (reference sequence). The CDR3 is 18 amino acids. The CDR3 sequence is CASRKGYDRLGTNEKLFF. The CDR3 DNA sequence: TGTGCCAGCAGAAAGGGATACGACAGGTTGGGGACTAATGAAAAACTGTTTTTT.

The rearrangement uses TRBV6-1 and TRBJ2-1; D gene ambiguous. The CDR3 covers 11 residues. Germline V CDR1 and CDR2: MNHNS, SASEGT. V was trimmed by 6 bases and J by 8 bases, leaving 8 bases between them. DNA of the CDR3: TGTGCCAGCAGCCAAGGGTATGAGCAGTTCTTC. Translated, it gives CASSQGYEQFF.

In DNA, the CDR3 is TGTGCCAGCAGCGTAGGTGTTGTGGGGGCTGAAGGCTACACCTTC. Residues: CASSVGVVGAEGYTF. The chain carries TRBV9 and TRBJ1-2; D may be TRBD1 (6 bases). Germline loops: CDR1 SGDLS, CDR2 YYNGEE. Trimming stripped 0 bases from V and 8 bases from J, with 17 bases between. There are 15 residues in the CDR3.

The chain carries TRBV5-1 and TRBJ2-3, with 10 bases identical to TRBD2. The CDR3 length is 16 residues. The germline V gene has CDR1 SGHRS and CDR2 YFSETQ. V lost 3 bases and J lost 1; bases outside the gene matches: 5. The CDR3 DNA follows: TGCGCCAGCAGCTCGCTAGCGGGAGAGGGCACAGATACGCAGTATTTT. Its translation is CASSSLAGEGTDTQYF.

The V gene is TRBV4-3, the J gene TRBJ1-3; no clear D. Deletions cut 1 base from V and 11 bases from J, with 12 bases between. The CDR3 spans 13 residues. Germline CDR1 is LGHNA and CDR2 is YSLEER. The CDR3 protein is CASSQGPGRSIYF. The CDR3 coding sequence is TGCGCCAGCAGCCAAGGCCCAGGTCGTTCCATATATTTT.

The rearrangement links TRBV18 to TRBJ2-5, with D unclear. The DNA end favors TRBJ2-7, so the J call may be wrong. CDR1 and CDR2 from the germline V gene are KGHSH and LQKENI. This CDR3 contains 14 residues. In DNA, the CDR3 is TGTGCCAGCTCACCAACCTCTACCGACTACGAGCAGTACTTC. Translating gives CASSPTSTDYEQYF.

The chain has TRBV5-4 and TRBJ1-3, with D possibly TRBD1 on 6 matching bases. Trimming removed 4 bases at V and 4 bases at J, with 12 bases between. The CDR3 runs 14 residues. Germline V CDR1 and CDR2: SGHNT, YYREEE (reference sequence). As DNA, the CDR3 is TGTGCCAGCAGCGCTACAGGGAGGGGAAACACCATATATTTT. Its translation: CASSATGRGNTIYF.

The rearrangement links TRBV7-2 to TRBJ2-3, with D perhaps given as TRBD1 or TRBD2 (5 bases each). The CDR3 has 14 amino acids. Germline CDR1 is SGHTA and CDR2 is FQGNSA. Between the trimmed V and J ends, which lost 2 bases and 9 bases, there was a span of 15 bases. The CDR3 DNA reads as TGTGCCAGCAGCTTATCCCGAGGGTGGGGCACGCAGTATTTT. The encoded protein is CASSLSRGWGTQYF.